The clone carrying this TCR beta chain was picked up many times. The target antigen is unknown. The data belong to a study of CD8 T cells in ankylosing spondylitis. Overall study findings and caveats: Earlier reports found some motif variants in synovial fluid and blood in reactive arthritis. Clones that were linked to disease were CD8+ and were relatively rare in peripheral blood. The authors reported significant enrichment of disease-linked clones in matched ankylosing spondylitis synovial fluid.

Researchers built TCR beta libraries using quantitative 5'-RACE with molecular barcodes. One entry per CDR3 protein results from TCRdb running MiXCR on the 5' RACE reads. The table shows tens of thousands of distinct CDR3 sequences, with over 4% occurring only once. This TCR was recovered from a male donor with ankylosing spondylitis or in good health (not recorded which). Sequences were obtained from blood, either unsorted or a sorted T cell fraction (not recorded which).

The CDR3 DNA reads TGCAGCGTTTCCCCTCGCGAATCCTACGAGCAGTACTTC. Translating it yields CSVSPRESYEQYF. The rearrangement links TRBV29-1 to TRBJ2-7; unclear D gene. This CDR3 spans 13 amino acids. Looked up from germline, CDR1 is SQVTM and CDR2 is ANQGSEA. Trimming shortened V by 5 bases and J by 1 base, and 12 bases separated the two germline ends.